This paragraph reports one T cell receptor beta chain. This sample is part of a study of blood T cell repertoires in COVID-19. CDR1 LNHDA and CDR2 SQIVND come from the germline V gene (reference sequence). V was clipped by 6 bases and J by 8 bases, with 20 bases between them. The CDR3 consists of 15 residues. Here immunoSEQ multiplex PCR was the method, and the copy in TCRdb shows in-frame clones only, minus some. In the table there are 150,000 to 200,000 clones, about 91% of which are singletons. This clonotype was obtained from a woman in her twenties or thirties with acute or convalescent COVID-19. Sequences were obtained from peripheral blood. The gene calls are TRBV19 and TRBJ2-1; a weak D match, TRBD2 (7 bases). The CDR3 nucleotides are TGTGCCAGTAGACTGCTGGGGGGGCGGCGAGATGAGCAGTTCTTC. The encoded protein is CASRLLGGRRDEQFF. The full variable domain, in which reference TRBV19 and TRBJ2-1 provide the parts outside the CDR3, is DGGITQSPKYLFRKEGQNVTLSCEQNLNHDAMYWYRQDPGQGLRLIYYSQIVNDFQKGDIAEGYSVSREKKESFPLTVTSAQKNPTAFYLCASRLLGGRRDEQFFGPGTRLTVL.